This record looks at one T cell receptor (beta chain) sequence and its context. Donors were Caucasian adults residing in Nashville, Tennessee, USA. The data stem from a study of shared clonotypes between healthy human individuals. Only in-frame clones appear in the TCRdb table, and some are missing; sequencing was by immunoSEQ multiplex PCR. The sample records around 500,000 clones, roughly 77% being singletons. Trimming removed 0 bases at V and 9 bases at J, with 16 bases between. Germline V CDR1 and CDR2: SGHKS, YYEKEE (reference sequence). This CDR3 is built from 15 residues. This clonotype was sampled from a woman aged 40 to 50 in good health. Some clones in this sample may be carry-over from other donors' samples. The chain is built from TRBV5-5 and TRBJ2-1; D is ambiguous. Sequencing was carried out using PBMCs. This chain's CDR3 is CASSLGTVKYVEQFF. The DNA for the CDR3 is TGTGCCAGCAGCTTGGGGACCGTAAAGTACGTTGAGCAGTTCTTC.